The entry below gives a single T cell receptor beta chain sequence along with its context. Antigen: not known. The sample carries other DNA sequences with the same CDR3. After removal of 5 bases from V and 2 bases from J, the junction contained 3 bases not matched to a gene. The germline CDR1 and CDR2 sequences are LNHDA and SQIVND (reference sequence). This CDR3 has 15 residues. These data originate in a study of CD8+ T cells in alopecia areata. Background on the study: Oral tofacitinib (5 to 10 mg twice daily) was administered to treated patients.

Isolated RNA was reverse transcribed into cDNA used as the sequencing template. Generated by immunoSEQ multiplex PCR, the TCRdb table keeps only in-frame clones and is missing some. The data show under 150,000 clones, 61% seen once. General study results and limits: Scalp sequencing captures resident alphabeta T cells of normal skin too.

Treatment in this sample: oral pan-JAK inhibitor, 5-10 mg twice daily. The researchers isolated CD4+ and CD8+ T cells from PBMCs by sorting. The sequenced sample was CD4+ T cells sorted from blood, obtained at week 4, from a patient treated with tofacitinib. This chain joins TRBV19 and TRBJ1-5; 10 nucleotides agree with TRBD1. The sequence came from a human donor with alopecia areata. This chain's CDR3 is CASSSGTGGNQPQHF. CDR3 sequence (DNA): TGTGCCAGTAGTTCCGGGACAGGGGGCAATCAGCCCCAGCATTTT.